The clone carrying this T cell receptor (beta chain) was found a few times. A patient was excluded if there was uncontrolled infection, other autoimmune disease, pregnancy or lactation. Researchers amplified the TCR beta CDR3 regions from RNA transcripts. A first-round RT-PCR of the TCR CDR3 used the HTBI primer set. TCRdb recomputed calls from the multiplex PCR reads with MiXCR, one row per CDR3 protein. Of a few hundred thousand distinct CDR3 sequences listed, about 15% are singletons. These data belong to a study of T cells in Graves' hyperthyroidism and ophthalmopathy. Study summary: The initial diagnosis was the point when peripheral blood was collected, ahead of any treatment.

The germline V and J ends were trimmed by 3 bases and 0 bases, with 13 bases remaining between them. The CDR3 is 16 amino acids. Germline V gene sequence: CDR1 MGHDK, CDR2 SYGVNS. Material: blood. The chain couples TRBV25-1 to TRBJ2-3; D possibly corresponds to TRBD2 (7 bases). This TCR was sampled from a woman in her twenties or thirties with Graves' hyperthyroidism. The CDR3 nucleotides are TGTGCCAGCAGTGAGGGGGGGCACGCTAGCACAGATACGCAGTATTTT. Translating gives CASSEGGHASTDTQYF.